The source of this T cell receptor beta chain is a study of cytomegalovirus exposure and HLA in healthy donors (dated by TCRdb to about 2017). With regard to the full study: According to an earlier analysis of 450 to 650 of the donors, roughly 180 million T cells yielded 95 million to 140 million unique TCR beta sequences and 276 Gb of sequence data. Around 320 gigabases of sequencing data and approximately 80 million unique TCR sequences were included in an early release covering roughly 600 HLA-typed donors. Among the roughly 430 genotyped donors, 81% belonged to the genetic ancestry cluster associated with self-reported Caucasian donors. The study was designed to test whether signatures of past pathogen exposure could be identified by cataloging public T cell receptors. The study used immunosequencing to profile the T cell repertoires of 666 subjects and linked those repertoires to cytomegalovirus serostatus. A separate validation cohort of 100 to 150 different subjects was used in addition to the approximately 640-subject first cohort. The study combined high-throughput TCR immunosequencing, statistical association of individual TCRs with disease status, and machine learning to predict cytomegalovirus infection status. To study patterns of TCR occurrence, a later analysis re-analyzed previously published TCR beta repertoires from several hundred donors and added high-resolution HLA genotyping. Rather than drawing on any new phenotypic data, the later analysis identified candidate immune exposures from TCR beta sequences and the way those sequences occurred across donors. To decide whether each TCR beta V gene segment behaved as functional or pseudogenic, an earlier analysis of fewer than 750 of the donors relied on high-throughput TCR beta sequencing. Donor age, sex, ethnicity and CMV serostatus were compiled together with the repertoire data. A later genetic analysis took genome-wide SNP genotypes for about 55% of the roughly 670 donors and used that subset as a discovery cohort. All discovery cohort repertoires had been generated on a single sequencing platform. HLA typing covered class I and class II loci at four-digit resolution. The number of donors typed differed by locus, with about 629-630 for A, B, C, DRB1 and DQB1, 522 for DQA1, 606 for DPA1, and under 490 for DPB1. About five DR-DQ haplotypes were handled as single units for association and clustering because linkage in the cohort was strong. On average, about 240,000 unique TCR beta nucleotide sequences were sequenced per donor among fewer than 500 genotyped donors of the cohort, with roughly a sixth of those sequences being non-productive.

On the study overall, not on this receptor specifically: Compared with the roughly 710-donor mean, donors in an Asian-associated ancestry cluster had fewer N-insertions in productive TCRs, according to a later genetic analysis. Cytomegalovirus status was reported to be diagnosed by the classifier with high specificity and sensitivity in both the original and validation cohorts. When HLA alleles, especially DR and DQ, strongly co-occurred, TCR associations were difficult to assign to individual alleles. Correlated functional status among segregating V segments might reflect linkage disequilibrium, but an unknown experimental factor could not be ruled out. Because the 87-base-pair reads could not distinguish some IMGT-functional V segments, including TRBV6-2 and TRBV6-3, those segments were excluded. The authors suggested that the approach could potentially be extended to other disease states and immunological phenotypes. In this cohort, only TCR beta chains were sequenced, and detectable features were limited by the absence of alpha or paired-chain data. According to a later analysis, most CMV-associated TCR beta chains appeared to be HLA-restricted, and the HLA associations seemed to be driven largely by CMV exposure. A further reported finding was that TCR beta sequences accurately predicted the HLA-A and HLA-B alleles for most subjects in the first cohort. A cluster of highly shared sequence variants was judged likely to be a technical artifact of the sequencing pipeline. In vitro tests confirmed that three of the cytomegalovirus-associated TCR beta chains recognize cytomegalovirus antigens. An association between a missense DCLRE1C variant and V-gene and J-gene trimming of TCR beta chains was found in a later genetic analysis and replicated in an independent cohort. In a later analysis, HLA-associated TCR beta chains were found to be more clonally expanded and to have lower generation probabilities than equally common non-associated chains. A later analysis associated about 17,000 TCR beta sequences with specific HLA alleles at a false discovery rate of 0.05. In an earlier analysis of 500 to 650 of the donors, most TCR beta V segments appeared in productive rearrangements about 90% or about 30% of the time, broadly matching IMGT annotations. In a later analysis, several top co-occurrence clusters were reported to appear linked to parvovirus B19, influenza, CMV and Epstein-Barr virus. The only immune exposure information available for the cohort was CMV serostatus. The study listed 164 TCR beta chains as associated with cytomegalovirus. Most TCR sequences were seen in very few donors, while some public TCRs were found in many individuals. Because HLA typing was unavailable for some donors at each locus, only the typed subset was used in association tests. The earlier analysis of about 600 of the donors excluded some 16 rarely observed V segments, including chromosome 9 orphons, because counts were too low. In a later analysis, the rate of TCR association differed among HLA loci, with DRB1 alleles having the most associated TCRs and HLA-C alleles having the fewest. Roughly uniform sequencing depth across donors was assumed in presence/absence analyses, although this assumption may not hold.

Trimming at the junction amounts to 3 bases on V and 7 bases on J, and the germline ends lie 12 bases apart. From the cysteine up to the phenylalanine, the CDR3 has a length of 13 residues. The DNA shown is the 39-base CDR3, in frame from base 1. The CDR1 and CDR2 encoded by the germline V gene are SNHLY and FYNNEI. Library creation used the immunoSEQ multiplex PCR assay. A mixture of 60 forward primers for TCR Vbeta segments and 13 reverse primers for TCR Jbeta segments was used in the multiplex PCR. Amplification of the CDR3 region of rearranged TCR beta genes was performed with a multiplex PCR assay on genomic DNA. On the Illumina HiSeq System, the amplified TCR beta libraries were sequenced as 87-base-pair reads. The paper's processing steps were these. A later analysis tallied about 77 million unique TCR beta chains across the 660 or so repertoires, and about 10 million of those chains were shared by two or more donors. A nearest-neighbor algorithm error-corrected the raw reads and collapsed the reads into unique sequences, merging closely related sequences to remove PCR and sequencing errors. Alignment of CDR3 sequences to IMGT reference sequences was used to assign V, D and J gene segments. For a sequence to be retained, a match of at least six nucleotides was required to both a V gene segment and a J gene segment. Rearrangements were classified as productive when the CDR3 lacked stop codons and remained in frame with V and J, and all other rearrangements were classified as non-productive. Following IMGT convention, CDR3 was defined as the stretch from the second conserved V-encoded cysteine to the conserved J-encoded phenylalanine. Sequences without an unambiguous match to a single V gene segment were excluded from the earlier analysis of 450 to 650 of the donors. In an earlier analysis of almost 600 of the donors, a V segment was called functional when productive rearrangements were above 56.7%, and segregating when the standard deviation between donors exceeded 5%. To diagnose cytomegalovirus status from the catalog of TCR beta chain sequences, a statistical classification framework was built. V and J gene assignment, in a later analysis, came from comparing TCR nucleotide sequences with IMGT/GENE-DB human TR gene sequences. A later analysis assigned CDR3 sequences and most-parsimonious VDJ recombination scenarios with the TCRdist pipeline. In a later analysis, each TCR beta chain was defined by its CDR3 amino acid sequence together with its V-gene family, and reads without a unique V-gene family were excluded. To address suspected cross-contamination and a sequencing artifact, a later analysis removed a few hundred highly shared, low-generation-probability nucleotide sequences. In a later analysis, a clonal expansion index for each public chain was calculated from normalized within-repertoire ranks of inferred template counts. In a later analysis, generation probabilities were computed using a VDJ recombination model fitted to out-of-frame rearrangements, and the results were checked against IGoR. In a later analysis, hypergeometric tests were used to score TCR-TCR, TCR-HLA and TCR-CMV co-occurrence, with a repertoire-size bias correction applied to TCR pairs. In a later analysis, false discovery rates were estimated by permuting HLA or CMV assignments 20 times. In a later analysis, co-occurring TCRs were grouped using DBSCAN, and TCRdist sequence similarity was added for clustering within HLA-allele-positive subsets. Repertoires with fewer than 30,000 or more than 120,000 public chains, plus five repertoires with anomalous nucleotide sharing, were excluded from co-occurrence clustering. TCRdb provides this immuneACCESS table in a form limited to in-frame rearrangements. Some clones are lacking; in checked studies, under half of them reflect an unresolved V gene, and why the rest are absent is not known. The V and J calls and clone size come from that table; D and trimming were worked out from the DNA. The sample includes about 180,000 clones, with about 85% observed a single time. Less than 1.5% of the sample belongs to the ten largest clones.

For this clone: No antigen is known for it. No per-base quality is available; no much larger clone lies one base away.

The cohort was made up of about 670 healthy bone marrow donors. At the time of sampling, all cohort members were nominally healthy, though unrecorded immune exposures were likely present. The donor tested CMV seropositive, placing the donor among the 290 or so seropositive members of the cohort. A peripheral blood sample was collected from each donor, and TCR beta sequencing was performed on peripheral blood mononuclear cells. Genomic DNA extraction from the blood cell samples was performed with the Qiagen DNeasy Blood Extraction Kit. The origin of this receptor is a girl between 5 and 17 years old in good health and CMV-seropositive. The V and J genes are TRBV2 and TRBJ1-2; the D gene assignment is ambiguous. The sequencing sample was made of PBMCs. CDR3 sequence: CASSDVAPGGYTF. In nucleotide form, the sequence is TGTGCCAGCAGTGACGTAGCGCCGGGTGGCTACACCTTC.